One and the same sample provided the 32 T cell receptor beta chains below, sequenced in a study of OX40 agonist ivuxolimab in advanced cancers. Assay used: immunoSEQ multiplex PCR; TCRdb lists only in-frame clones, some missing. Altogether around 72,000 clones are present, about 84% being singletons, with the ten largest covering less than 9.5%. This sample comprised CD4+ or CD8+ T cells sorted from blood, obtained in a trial of the OX40 agonist ivuxolimab. The receptors come from an adult with an advanced solid tumor such as melanoma, head and neck, liver or kidney cancer.

This clone has only one observation. V and J are TRBV5-1 and TRBJ1-2; TRBD1 might be the D (5 bases). Germline CDR1 SGHRS, CDR2 YFSETQ. V lost 2 bases to trimming and J lost 0 bases, with 8 bases between them. The CDR3 extends over 14 amino acids. The CDR3 loop reads CASSFGGTNYGYTF. CDR3 nucleotides: TGCGCCAGCAGCTTCGGGGGTACTAACTATGGCTACACCTTC.

This chain connects TRBV6-1 to TRBJ1-4; D ambiguous. The germline V gene has CDR1 MNHNS and CDR2 SASEGT. The CDR3 consists of 15 residues. V shed 6 bases and J shed 0 bases, with 11 bases lying between them. In DNA, the CDR3 is TGTGCCAGCAGCGAGCACAGTGCAACTAATGAAAAACTGTTTTTT. This codes for CASSEHSATNEKLFF.

The chain joins TRBV7-2 to TRBJ2-5, with TRBD2 matching over 10 bases. The junction had 9 bases not matched to a gene; V was cut back by 1 base and J by 7 bases. CDR3 length equals 16 residues. Germline CDR1 is SGHTA and CDR2 is FQGNSA. The CDR3 reads CASSLGGLAGEGTQYF. The CDR3, as DNA: TGTGCCAGCAGCTTAGGGGGGCTAGCGGGAGAAGGGACCCAGTACTTC.

The chain is built from TRBV29-1 and TRBJ2-2, with 8 bases identical to TRBD1. J was trimmed by 3 bases and V by 3 bases; bases with no gene match: 9. Germline V lookup: CDR1 SQVTM, CDR2 ANQGSEA. The length of the CDR3 is 16 residues. The CDR3 is CSVEAGDRGDTGELFF. The DNA of the CDR3 is TGCAGCGTTGAGGCGGGTGACAGGGGAGACACCGGGGAGCTGTTTTTT.

The chain has TRBV5-8 and TRBJ2-5; D not certain. This CDR3 contains 14 residues. V was cut by 2 bases and J by 0 bases, with 8 bases left in between. Germline V lookup: CDR1 SGHTS, CDR2 YDEGEE. The DNA of the CDR3 is TGTGCCAGCAGCTTCCAGAGGTACCAAGAGACCCAGTACTTC. Translated: CASSFQRYQETQYF.

This clone was observed a single time. The rearrangement links TRBV28 to TRBJ2-1, with D possibly TRBD1 on 6 matching bases. With 6 bases removed from V and 7 bases from J, the gap between germline ends came to 13 bases. CDR3 length equals 13 residues. Germline CDR1 MDHEN, CDR2 SYDVKM. The CDR3 sequence is CASRPQGGNEQFF. CDR3 DNA: TGTGCCAGCAGGCCACAGGGTGGTAATGAGCAGTTCTTC.

The chain couples TRBV13 to TRBJ2-1, with 10 bases aligning to TRBD1. Germline-derived CDR1 and CDR2 are PRHDT and FYEKMQ (reference sequence). V was clipped by 5 bases and J by 8 bases; unmatched bases: 6. CDR3 size: 14 residues. The CDR3 region has the DNA TGTGCCAGCAGCCTTCGGGACAGGGGCGATGAGCAGTTCTTC. As protein: CASSLRDRGDEQFF.

V usage is TRBV6-1 and J usage is TRBJ2-1; D gene unclear. Germline V gives CDR1 MNHNS, CDR2 SASEGT. Trimming removed 3 bases at V and 12 bases at J, with 15 bases between. The CDR3 spans 13 residues. The CDR3 nucleotides are TGTGCCAGCAGTGAGCCTCCCCAGGCAGGGCAGTTCTTC. Amino acid sequence: CASSEPPQAGQFF.

The chain is built from TRBV19 and TRBJ2-5; the D gene is possibly TRBD1 (5 bases). Trimming took 10 bases from V and 1 from J, leaving 22 bases between them. CDR1 and CDR2 from the germline V gene are LNHDA and SQIVND (reference sequence). This CDR3 has 16 amino acids. The CDR3 loop is CATSRFGAAPQETQYF. The CDR3 coding sequence is TGTGCCACTTCCCGATTTGGGGCGGCCCCCCAAGAGACCCAGTACTTC.

CDR3 coding DNA: TGTGCCTGGAGTGGGTTAGAGACCCAGTACTTC. Encoded protein: CAWSGLETQYF. This rearrangement joins TRBV30 to TRBJ2-5, with unresolved D. This CDR3 is 11 amino acids long. V was trimmed by 1 base and J by 4 bases, leaving 4 bases between them. Looked up from germline, CDR1 is GTSNPN and CDR2 is SVGIG (reference sequence).

As DNA, the CDR3 is TGTGCCAGCAGCGCCCGGGGCTTTGAGACCCAGTACTTC. Translated: CASSARGFETQYF. This chain connects TRBV2 to TRBJ2-5, with D perhaps TRBD1 or TRBD2 (5 bases each). CDR3 length: 13 residues. Germline V gene sequence: CDR1 SNHLY, CDR2 FYNNEI. V shed 6 bases and J shed 5 bases, with 13 bases lying between them.

This chain uses TRBV27 with TRBJ2-7; D possibly uses TRBD1 or TRBD2 (5 bases each). There are 14 residues in the CDR3. V lost 8 bases, J lost 4 bases, and 18 bases lay in between. Germline-derived CDR1 and CDR2 are MNHEY and SMNVEV (reference sequence). The CDR3 sequence is CASSRGAEGYEQYF. CDR3 nucleotide sequence: TGTGCCAGCTCCCGGGGCGCAGAGGGATACGAGCAGTACTTC.

The chain is built from TRBV28 and TRBJ2-7, with 7 bases matching TRBD1. CDR3 length: 13 amino acids. Germline-derived CDR1 and CDR2 are MDHEN and SYDVKM. The ends lost 6 bases at V and 0 bases at J; junction bases unmatched: 2. The CDR3 nucleotides are TGTGCCAGCAGAGGGGACAGCTCCTACGAGCAGTACTTC. Its translation is CASRGDSSYEQYF.

This clone turned up a few times. The gene calls are TRBV27 and TRBJ1-4; tentative D call: TRBD1 (5 bases). The V end lost 10 bases, the J end lost 8 bases, and 20 bases lay between the germline ends. Looked up from germline, CDR1 is MNHEY and CDR2 is SMNVEV (reference sequence). The CDR3 totals 14 residues. The CDR3 coding sequence is TGTGCCACCGGCCTCAGGGATGGAGGGGAAAAACTGTTTTTT. Its protein product is CATGLRDGGEKLFF.

This rearrangement joins TRBV7-9 to TRBJ2-3, with 9 bases lining up with TRBD2. The CDR3 extends over 17 amino acids. V lost 5 bases, J lost 0 bases, and 9 bases stayed unmatched. The germline CDR1 and CDR2 sequences are SEHNR and FQNEAQ (reference sequence). The CDR3 region is CASSPAGGTFSTDTQYF. In nucleotides, the CDR3 is TGTGCCAGCAGCCCAGCGGGGGGCACATTCAGCACAGATACGCAGTATTTT.

This chain connects TRBV28 to TRBJ1-5; tentatively, D is TRBD1 (6 bases). This CDR3 is built from 15 residues. CDR1 MDHEN and CDR2 SYDVKM come from the germline V gene. Trimming cost V 5 bases and J 6 bases, with 17 bases left between them. The CDR3 loop reads CASSLTQTGGQPQHF. The CDR3 nucleotides are TGTGCCAGCAGTCTCACCCAGACAGGAGGTCAGCCCCAGCATTTT.

The rearrangement joins TRBV15 to TRBJ1-2, with D possibly TRBD1 on 5 matching bases. This CDR3 contains 14 residues. CDR1 is LNHNV, CDR2 YYDKDF, per germline (reference sequence). V was shortened by 8 bases and J by 4 bases, with 17 bases between the two germline ends. The CDR3 coding sequence is TGTGCCACCCAGACGGGACGGAATCTCTATGGCTACACCTTC. Translated, it gives CATQTGRNLYGYTF.

There are a few counts of this clone. The chain recombines TRBV6-6 with TRBJ1-2, with a weak D call TRBD1 (6 bases). The CDR3 totals 15 residues. Between the trimmed V and J ends, which lost 2 bases and 6 bases, there was a span of 16 bases. Germline CDR1 MNHNY, CDR2 SVGAGI (reference sequence). The CDR3 loop is CASSYNRAPGDGYTF. The CDR3 DNA is TGTGCCAGCAGTTACAACAGGGCCCCAGGGGATGGCTACACCTTC.

This chain links TRBV5-4 with TRBJ2-5, with D tentatively TRBD2 (5 bases). V was clipped by 0 bases and J by 2 bases, with 11 bases between them. The germline V gene has CDR1 SGHNT and CDR2 YYREEE (reference sequence). The CDR3 runs to 15 residues. The CDR3 protein is CASSLAGDVQETQYF. For the CDR3, the DNA is TGTGCCAGCAGCTTGGCCGGGGATGTACAAGAGACCCAGTACTTC.

The genes are TRBV4-3 and TRBJ2-3; tentative D call: TRBD2 (5 bases). CDR3 length: 15 residues. V gave up 0 bases and J gave up 2 bases, with 9 bases separating them. CDR1 is LGHNA, CDR2 YSLEER, per germline. CDR3 DNA sequence: TGCGCCAGCAGCCAAGAAGTGAGGGCCACAGATACGCAGTATTTT. Translated, it gives CASSQEVRATDTQYF.

This chain connects TRBV9 to TRBJ1-1, with D perhaps TRBD1 (5 bases). V gave up 5 bases and J gave up 1 base, with 9 bases separating them. CDR3 length: 13 residues. Germline V gene lookup returns CDR1 SGDLS and CDR2 YYNGEE. The CDR3 DNA reads as TGTGCCAGCAGTATACAGGCGAACACTGAAGCTTTCTTT. It is translated as CASSIQANTEAFF.

The chain recombines TRBV6-1 with TRBJ2-5; D is perhaps TRBD1 (7 bases). The DNA matches TRBJ2-7 better at its end, which makes the J call doubtful. The CDR3 extends over 15 amino acids. The germline gives CDR1 MNHNS, CDR2 SASEGT. Here the CDR3 DNA reads TGTGCCAGCAGTCTGCAGGGGGGTGGAGTCTACGAGCAGTACTTC. This sequence encodes CASSLQGGGVYEQYF.

The chain couples TRBV5-4 to TRBJ2-5, with 7 bases identical to TRBD1. The CDR3 contains 13 residues. Germline V gene lookup returns CDR1 SGHNT and CDR2 YYREEE (reference sequence). J gave up 5 bases and V 6 bases, and 7 bases lay outside the gene matches. CDR3 amino acids: CASNRQGAETQYF. The CDR3 DNA is TGTGCCAGCAACAGACAGGGCGCGGAGACCCAGTACTTC.

This clone was counted a few times. The chain joins TRBV5-1 to TRBJ2-7; the D gene is possibly TRBD2 (6 bases). The ends were cut back, 4 bases at V and 6 bases at J, with 14 bases in the middle. Germline CDR1 SGHRS, CDR2 YFSETQ. The CDR3 runs 13 residues. CDR3 DNA: TGCGCCAGCAGCCAAGGGACTTCGGGCGAGCAGTACTTC. Amino acids: CASSQGTSGEQYF.

There are a few counts of this clone. The J gene is TRBJ2-2, the V gene TRBV5-6; no firm D call. Germline-derived CDR1 and CDR2 are SGHDT and YYEEEE. CDR3 length: 15 amino acids. V dropped 0 bases and J dropped 1 base, with 7 bases sitting between them. The CDR3 loop reads CASSLGGLNTGELFF. In DNA, the CDR3 is TGTGCCAGCAGCTTGGGGGGATTGAACACCGGGGAGCTGTTTTTT.

The chain couples TRBV11-3 to TRBJ1-1; D remains unclear. CDR1 is SGHNT, CDR2 YENEEA, per germline. This CDR3 is 15 amino acids long. The V end lost 0 bases, the J end lost 0 bases, and 8 bases lay between the germline ends. The CDR3 sequence is CASSLDPNVNTEAFF. The CDR3 DNA sequence: TGTGCCAGCAGCTTAGATCCGAATGTGAACACTGAAGCTTTCTTT.

The V gene is TRBV5-8, the J gene TRBJ1-1, with TRBD1 matching over 11 bases. The CDR3 runs 15 residues. V lost 3 bases and J lost 2; bases outside the gene matches: 3. CDR1 is SGHTS, CDR2 YDEGEE, per germline. CDR3 nucleotide sequence: TGTGCCAGCAGCTGGAGGACAGGGGGCAACACTGAAGCTTTCTTT. Translating gives CASSWRTGGNTEAFF.

The CDR3 is CASSLAGTGGYTF. CDR3 nucleotides: TGCGCCAGCAGCTTGGCAGGAACGGGGGGCTACACCTTC. J is TRBJ1-2 and V is TRBV5-1, with D uncertain. V lost 0 bases to trimming and J lost 8 bases, with 11 bases between them. The CDR3 contains 13 residues. The germline V gene has CDR1 SGHRS and CDR2 YFSETQ.

This sequence joins TRBV28 and TRBJ1-2; unclear D gene. Germline loops: CDR1 MDHEN, CDR2 SYDVKM. V was clipped by 8 bases and J by 5 bases, with 15 bases between them. This CDR3 is built from 13 residues. The CDR3 reads CASAPPGEYGYTF. DNA for the CDR3: TGTGCCAGCGCACCCCCCGGGGAATATGGCTACACCTTC.

The chain couples TRBV28 to TRBJ1-5; possible D gene TRBD1, 6 bases. The CDR3 length is 16 residues. V gave up 3 bases and J gave up 7 bases, with 19 bases separating them. Germline CDR1 and CDR2: MDHEN and SYDVKM. The CDR3 coding sequence is TGTGCCAGCAGTTTGAGACCCCAACTCAGGGGCCAGCCCCAGCATTTT. This codes for CASSLRPQLRGQPQHF.

This chain joins TRBV7-3 and TRBJ2-1; D is uncertain. CDR3 length: 14 residues. V gave up 1 base and J gave up 8 bases, with 12 bases separating them. The germline CDR1 and CDR2 sequences are SGHTA and FQGTGA. CDR3 in amino acids: CASSLMAGRDEQFF. In DNA form, the CDR3 reads TGTGCCAGCAGCTTAATGGCAGGAAGGGATGAGCAGTTCTTC. The full variable domain, completed using reference TRBV7-3 and TRBJ2-1, is GAGVSQTPSNKVTEKGKYVELRCDPISGHTALYWYRQSLGQGPEFLIYFQGTGAADDSGLPNDRFFAVRPEGSVSTLKIQRTERGDSAVYLCASSLMAGRDEQFFGPGTRLTVL.

The chain recombines TRBV6-5 with TRBJ1-1, with D unresolved. CDR3 length: 13 residues. The V gene's germline CDR1 is MNHEY and CDR2 SVGAGI. Trimming shortened V by 6 bases and J by 2 bases, and 10 bases separated the two germline ends. CDR3 sequence reads: CASRLGFNTEAFF. The CDR3, as DNA: TGTGCCAGCAGATTAGGTTTTAACACTGAAGCTTTCTTT.